This T cell receptor beta chain was captured in a study of control samples from healthy donors and cancer patients. CDR1 is SGHTA and CDR2 is FQGNSA in the germline V gene. J was trimmed by 1 base and V by 3 bases; bases with no gene match: 4. The length of the CDR3 is 17 residues. Here immunoSEQ multiplex PCR was the method, and the copy in TCRdb shows in-frame clones only, minus some. Counted here are about 170,000 clones, 85% to 95% occurring once; the ten biggest clones make up roughly 1.3%. The sequence was obtained from a woman aged 18-29 years in good health. Sequenced material: blood. The chain employs TRBV7-2 and TRBJ2-5; TRBD2 matches at 14 bases. Here the CDR3 reads CASSFPTSGRAQETQYF. The CDR3 coding sequence is TGTGCCAGCAGCTTCCCGACTAGCGGGAGGGCCCAAGAGACCCAGTACTTC.